This TCR beta chain was sequenced in a study of cytomegalovirus exposure and HLA in healthy donors. The PCR ran on 60 Vbeta and 13 Jbeta primers. Clones were sequenced by immunoSEQ multiplex PCR, and TCRdb holds only the in-frame ones, with some missing. The sample consists of 60,000 to 95,000 clones, approximately 72% of them appearing once. Sequencing was carried out using PBMCs. The receptor was derived from a woman in her thirties or forties in good health and CMV-seropositive.

This CDR3 is CASSEVGDLDTQYF. The DNA for the CDR3 is TGTGCCAGCAGTGAGGTTGGAGATTTGGATACGCAGTATTTT. V gene TRBV6-1 combines with J gene TRBJ2-3; D is uncertain. This CDR3 has 14 residues. Germline lookup yields CDR1 MNHNS and CDR2 SASEGT. V shed 3 bases and J shed 6 bases, with 13 bases lying between them.